Listed below are T cell receptor beta chains from one sample, sequenced in a study of T cell responses to AZD1222 COVID-19 vaccine. The method was immunoSEQ multiplex PCR; TCRdb's version includes in-frame clones alone and lacks a portion of them. The data show under 150,000 clones, with nearly 95% seen just once and 0.9% to 0.95% held by the top ten. The specimen comprised peripheral blood, sampled on day 0 of AZD1222 vaccination. Source of these receptors: an adult in good health. Each CDR3 is given with its conserved first and last residue.

v_gene	CDR3aa
TRBV20-1	CSASLGVGYTF
TRBV10-1	CASSGRINSPLHF
TRBV9	CASSATSGGAGDTQYF
TRBV28	CASSSGGIGEAFF
TRBV3-1/TRBV3-2	CASSRGGARKNFQETQYF
TRBV15	CATSRPRETNEKLFF
TRBV18	CASSPNGVNYGYTF
TRBV15	CATSRATGNTEAFF
TRBV10-1	CASSESAGRDTEAFF
TRBV5-1	CASSPGASTDTQYF
TRBV29-1	CSVVRGATEAFF
TRBV5-4	CASSLAGEGNYGYTF
TRBV28	CASSLRDPNTDTQYF
TRBV6-5	CASILTGSNQPQHF
TRBV7-9	CASSLGQGWETQYF
TRBV6-6	CASSYGGGLGNQPQHF
TRBV30	CAWRLGGRTEAFF
TRBV19	CASNRGYSNQPQHF
TRBV5-4	CASTPEGSYGYTF
TRBV28	CASSDRSSTEAFF
TRBV4-1	CASSQDGRQGYYGYTF
TRBV13	CASSIQQNTEAFF
TRBV3-1/TRBV3-2	CASTPEVAGTYNEQFF
TRBV5-6	CASSLEGGQGNSNQPQHF
TRBV29-1	CSVRTGSAYGYTF
TRBV7-6	CASSLVREGEQFF
TRBV19	CASSINYRGEKLFF
TRBV5-1	CASSLDPDRYGYTF